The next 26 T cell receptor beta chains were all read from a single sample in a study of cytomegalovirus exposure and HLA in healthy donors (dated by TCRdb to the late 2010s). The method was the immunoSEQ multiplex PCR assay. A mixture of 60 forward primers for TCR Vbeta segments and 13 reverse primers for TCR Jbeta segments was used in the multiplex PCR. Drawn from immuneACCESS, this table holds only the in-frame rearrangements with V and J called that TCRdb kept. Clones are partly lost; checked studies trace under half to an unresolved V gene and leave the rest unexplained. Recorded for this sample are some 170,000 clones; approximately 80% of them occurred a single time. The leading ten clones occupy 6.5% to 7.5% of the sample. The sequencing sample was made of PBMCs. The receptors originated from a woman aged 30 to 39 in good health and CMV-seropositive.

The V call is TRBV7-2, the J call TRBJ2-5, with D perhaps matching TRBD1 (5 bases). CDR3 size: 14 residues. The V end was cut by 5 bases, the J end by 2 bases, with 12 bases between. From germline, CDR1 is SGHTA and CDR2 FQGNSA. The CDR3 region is CASSPQRGQETQYF. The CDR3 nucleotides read TGTGCCAGCAGCCCGCAAAGGGGACAAGAGACCCAGTACTTC.

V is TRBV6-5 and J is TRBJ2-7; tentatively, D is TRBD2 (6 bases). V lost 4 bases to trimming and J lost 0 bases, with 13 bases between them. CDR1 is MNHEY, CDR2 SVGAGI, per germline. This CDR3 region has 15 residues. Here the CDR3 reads CASSFQLGGSYEQYF. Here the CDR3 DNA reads TGTGCCAGCAGTTTTCAACTGGGGGGCTCCTACGAGCAGTACTTC.

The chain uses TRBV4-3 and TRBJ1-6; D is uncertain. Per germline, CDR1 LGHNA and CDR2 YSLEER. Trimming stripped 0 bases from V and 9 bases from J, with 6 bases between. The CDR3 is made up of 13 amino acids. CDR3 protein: CASSQDSGSPLHF. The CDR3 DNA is TGCGCCAGCAGCCAAGATTCGGGTTCACCCCTCCACTTT.

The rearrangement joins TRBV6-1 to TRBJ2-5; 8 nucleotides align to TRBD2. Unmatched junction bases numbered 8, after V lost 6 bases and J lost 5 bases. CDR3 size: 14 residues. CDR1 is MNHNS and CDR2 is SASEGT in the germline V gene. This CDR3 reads CASSGGEGFETQYF. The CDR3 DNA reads TGTGCCAGCAGCGGGGGGGAGGGTTTCGAGACCCAGTACTTC.

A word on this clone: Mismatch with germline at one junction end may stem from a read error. CDR3 nucleotide sequence: TGTGCCGGCAGCTGGGTCCCCACAGGGGCAGGAGCTGGAAACACCATATATTTT. As protein: CAGSWVPTGAGAGNTIYF. The chain uses TRBV5-4 and TRBJ1-3, with 7 nucleotides matching TRBD1. Germline CDR1 is SGHNT and CDR2 is YYREEE (reference sequence). This CDR3 is built from 18 residues.

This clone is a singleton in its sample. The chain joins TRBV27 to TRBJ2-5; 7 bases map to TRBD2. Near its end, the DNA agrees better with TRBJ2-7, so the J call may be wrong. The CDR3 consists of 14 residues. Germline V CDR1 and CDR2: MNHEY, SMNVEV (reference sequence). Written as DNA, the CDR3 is TGTGCCAGCAGTCAGCGAGCGGGACTAAACGAGCAGTACTTC. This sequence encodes CASSQRAGLNEQYF.

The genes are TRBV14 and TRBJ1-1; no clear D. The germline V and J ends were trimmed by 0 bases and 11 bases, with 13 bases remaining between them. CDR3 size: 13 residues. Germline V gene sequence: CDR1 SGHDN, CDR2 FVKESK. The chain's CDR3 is CASSQDLGSTAFF. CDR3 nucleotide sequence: TGTGCCAGCAGCCAAGATCTAGGGAGTACTGCTTTCTTT.

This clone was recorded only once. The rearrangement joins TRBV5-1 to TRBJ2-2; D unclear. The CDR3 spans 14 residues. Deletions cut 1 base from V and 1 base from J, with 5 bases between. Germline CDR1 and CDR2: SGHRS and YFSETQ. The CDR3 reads CASSLTVNTGELFF. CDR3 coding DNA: TGCGCCAGCAGCTTGACGGTGAACACCGGGGAGCTGTTTTTT.

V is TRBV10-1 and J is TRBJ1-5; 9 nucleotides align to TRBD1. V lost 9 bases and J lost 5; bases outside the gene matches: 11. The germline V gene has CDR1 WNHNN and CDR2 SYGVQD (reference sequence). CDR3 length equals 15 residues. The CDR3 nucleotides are TGCGCCAGAAGCCGCCGGGACAGGGTAGATCAGCCCCAGCATTTT. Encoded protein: CARSRRDRVDQPQHF.

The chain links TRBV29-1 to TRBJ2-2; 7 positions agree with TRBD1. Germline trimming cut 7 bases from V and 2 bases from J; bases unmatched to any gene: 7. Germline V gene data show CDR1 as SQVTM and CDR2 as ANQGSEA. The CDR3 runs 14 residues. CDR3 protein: CSAATGLNTGELFF. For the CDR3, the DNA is TGCAGCGCCGCGACAGGGTTAAACACCGGGGAGCTGTTTTTT.

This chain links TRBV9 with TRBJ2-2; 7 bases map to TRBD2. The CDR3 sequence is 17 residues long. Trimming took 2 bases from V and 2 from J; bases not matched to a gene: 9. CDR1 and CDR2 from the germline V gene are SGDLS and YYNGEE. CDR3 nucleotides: TGTGCCAGCAGCGTGAGCCCTAGCGGTGGCAACACCGGGGAGCTGTTTTTT. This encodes CASSVSPSGGNTGELFF.

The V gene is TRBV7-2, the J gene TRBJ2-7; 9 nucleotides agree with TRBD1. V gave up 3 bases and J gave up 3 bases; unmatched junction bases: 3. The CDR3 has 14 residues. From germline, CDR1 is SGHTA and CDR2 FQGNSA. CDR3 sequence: CASSFGQGFYEQYF. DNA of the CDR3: TGTGCCAGCAGCTTCGGACAGGGGTTCTACGAGCAGTACTTC.

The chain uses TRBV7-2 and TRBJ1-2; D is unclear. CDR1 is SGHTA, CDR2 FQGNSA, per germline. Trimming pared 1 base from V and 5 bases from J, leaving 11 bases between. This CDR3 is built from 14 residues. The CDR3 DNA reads TGTGCCAGCAGCTTAGGACGGGTTCGGTATGGCTACACCTTC. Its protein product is CASSLGRVRYGYTF.

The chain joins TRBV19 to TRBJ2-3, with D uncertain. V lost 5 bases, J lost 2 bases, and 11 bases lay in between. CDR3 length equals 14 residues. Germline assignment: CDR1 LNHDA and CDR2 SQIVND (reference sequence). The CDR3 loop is CASSPNSYTDTQYF. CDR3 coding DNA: TGTGCCAGTAGTCCGAACAGCTACACAGATACGCAGTATTTT.

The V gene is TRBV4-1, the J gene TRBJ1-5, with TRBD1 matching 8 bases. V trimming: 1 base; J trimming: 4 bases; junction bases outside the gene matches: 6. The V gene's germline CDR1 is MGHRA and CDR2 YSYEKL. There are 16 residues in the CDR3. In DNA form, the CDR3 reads TGCGCCAGCAGCCAAGGTTCAGGGGGCCCAAATCAGCCCCAGCATTTT. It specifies CASSQGSGGPNQPQHF.

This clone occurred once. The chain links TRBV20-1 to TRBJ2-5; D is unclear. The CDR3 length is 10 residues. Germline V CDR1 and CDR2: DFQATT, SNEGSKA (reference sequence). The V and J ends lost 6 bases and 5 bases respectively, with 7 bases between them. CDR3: CSAAQETQYF. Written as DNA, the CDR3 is TGCAGTGCCGCCCAGGAGACCCAGTACTTC.

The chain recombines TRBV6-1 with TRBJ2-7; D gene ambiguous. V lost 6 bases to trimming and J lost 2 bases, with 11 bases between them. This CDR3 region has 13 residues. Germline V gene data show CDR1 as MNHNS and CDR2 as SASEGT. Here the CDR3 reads CASSDTIPYEQYF. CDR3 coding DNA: TGTGCCAGCAGCGACACAATTCCCTACGAGCAGTACTTC.

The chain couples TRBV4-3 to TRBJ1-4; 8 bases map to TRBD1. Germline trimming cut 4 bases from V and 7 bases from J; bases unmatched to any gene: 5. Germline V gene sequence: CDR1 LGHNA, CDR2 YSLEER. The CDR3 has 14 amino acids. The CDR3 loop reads CASSPRGQGEKLFF. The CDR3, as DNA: TGCGCCAGCAGCCCCAGGGGGCAGGGTGAAAAACTGTTTTTT.

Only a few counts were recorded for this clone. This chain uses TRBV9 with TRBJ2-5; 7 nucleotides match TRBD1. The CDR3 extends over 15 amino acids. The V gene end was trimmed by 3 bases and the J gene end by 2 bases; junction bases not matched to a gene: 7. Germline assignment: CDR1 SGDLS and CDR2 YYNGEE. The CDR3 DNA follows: TGTGCCAGCAGCGCACAGGGGAGCAGGCAAGAGACCCAGTACTTC. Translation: CASSAQGSRQETQYF.

Here the CDR3 reads CSVDIGRRETQYF. Here the CDR3 DNA reads TGCAGCGTTGATATTGGCAGGCGTGAGACCCAGTACTTC. The rearrangement links TRBV29-1 to TRBJ2-5; no clear D gene. CDR3 size: 13 residues. Germline V lookup: CDR1 SQVTM, CDR2 ANQGSEA. The V end was cut by 3 bases, the J end by 5 bases, with 13 bases between. The complete variable domain, with remaining parts taken from reference TRBV29-1 and TRBJ2-5, reads SAVISQKPSRDICQRGTSLTIQCQVDSQVTMMFWYRQQPGQSLTLIATANQGSEATYESGFVIDKFPISRPNLTFSTLTVSNMSPEDSSIYLCSVDIGRRETQYFGPGTRLLVL.

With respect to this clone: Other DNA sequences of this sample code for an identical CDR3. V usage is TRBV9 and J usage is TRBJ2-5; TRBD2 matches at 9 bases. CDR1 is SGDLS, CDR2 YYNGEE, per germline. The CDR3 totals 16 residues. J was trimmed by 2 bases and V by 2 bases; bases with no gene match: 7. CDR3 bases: TGTGCCAGCAGCGTCGGACTGGCGGGGGGGCAAGAGACCCAGTACTTC. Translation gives CASSVGLAGGQETQYF.

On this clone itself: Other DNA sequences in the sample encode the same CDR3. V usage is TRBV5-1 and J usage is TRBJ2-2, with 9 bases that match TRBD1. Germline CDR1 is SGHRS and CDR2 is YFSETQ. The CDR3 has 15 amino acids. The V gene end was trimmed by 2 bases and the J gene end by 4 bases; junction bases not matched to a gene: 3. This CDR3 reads CASSFGTGITGELFF. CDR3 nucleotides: TGCGCCAGCAGCTTTGGGACAGGGATCACCGGGGAGCTGTTTTTT.

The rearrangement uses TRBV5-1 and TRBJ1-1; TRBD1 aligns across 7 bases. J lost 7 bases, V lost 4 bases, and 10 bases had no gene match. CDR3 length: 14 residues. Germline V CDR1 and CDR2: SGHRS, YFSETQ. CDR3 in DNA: TGCGCCAGCAGCCCTGACCCGGGACAGTTTGAAGCTTTCTTT. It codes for CASSPDPGQFEAFF.

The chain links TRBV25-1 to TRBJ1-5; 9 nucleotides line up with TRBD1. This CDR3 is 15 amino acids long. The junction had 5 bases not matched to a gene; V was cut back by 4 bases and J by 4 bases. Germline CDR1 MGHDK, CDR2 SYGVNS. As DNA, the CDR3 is TGTGCCAGCAGTGCCTCCGACAGGGGGAATCAGCCCCAGCATTTT. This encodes CASSASDRGNQPQHF.

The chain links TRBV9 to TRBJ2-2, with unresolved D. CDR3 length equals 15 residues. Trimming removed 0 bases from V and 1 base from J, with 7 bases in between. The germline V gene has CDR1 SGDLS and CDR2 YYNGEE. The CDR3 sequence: CASSVEAGNTGELFF. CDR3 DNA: TGTGCCAGCAGCGTAGAGGCAGGGAACACCGGGGAGCTGTTTTTT.

This CDR3 reads CAWSELWGYTYEQYF. The DNA of the CDR3 is TGTGCCTGGAGTGAATTGTGGGGCTATACCTACGAGCAGTACTTC. The chain joins TRBV30 to TRBJ2-7; a weak D match, TRBD1 (5 bases). V lost 1 base and J 2 bases, leaving 15 bases between the germline ends. The CDR3 runs 15 residues. Germline V gene sequence: CDR1 GTSNPN, CDR2 SVGIG (reference sequence).